A selection of T cell receptor beta chains follows, all from one sample in a study of human T cells and chemical hapten exposure. TCRdb called the RACE reads again in MiXCR, with one record for every CDR3 protein. The sample gives roughly 72,000 distinct CDR3 sequences, approximately 10% of which show up once; about 1.4% is in the top ten. The input for sequencing was whole blood, taken in connection with sensitization to the hapten diphenylcyclopropenone (DPC). These receptors were taken from a woman in her 50s with alopecia areata. Some clones in this sample may be carry-over from other donors' samples. Each CDR3 is given with its conserved first and last residue. A D gene is named only where the DNA matches it firmly. The size entry is marked missing in some rows and otherwise reads once, few, many or a size class.

>TRBV27|TRBD1|few|TRBJ1-1
TGTGCCAGCAACCCAACAGGGGGCGGCACTGAAGCTTTCTTT
CASNPTGGGTEAFF
>TRBV7-6|TRBD1|few|TRBJ1-4
TGTGCCAGCAGCCCGACAGGGGCTACTAATGAAAAACTGTTTTTT
CASSPTGATNEKLFF
>TRBV18|.|.|TRBJ2-7
TGTGCCAGCTCACCTTCCCTGGGGGGTTCCTACGAGCAGTACTTC
CASSPSLGGSYEQYF
>TRBV20-1|.|few|TRBJ1-1
TGCAGTGCCGTGGTACGAAACACTGAAGCTTTCTTT
CSAVVRNTEAFF
>TRBV2|.|many|TRBJ1-1
TGTGCCAGCAGTTCCCAACTTAGTAACACGGAAGCTTTCTTT
CASSSQLSNTEAFF
>TRBV3-1|TRBD1|few|TRBJ2-5
TGTGCCAGCAGCCAAGATCAGGGGACAGGAAAGACCCAGTACTTC
CASSQDQGTGKTQYF
>TRBV20-1|TRBD2|few|TRBJ2-3
TGCAGTGCTTTTAGCGGGAGTACAGATACGCAGTATTTT
CSAFSGSTDTQYF
>TRBV6-5|TRBD2|few|TRBJ2-1
TGTGCCAGCAGTAGGGAGATAGCGGGAGGGCCAGATGAGCAGTTCTTC
CASSREIAGGPDEQFF
>TRBV29-1|TRBD1|.|TRBJ2-5
TGCAGCGCCTACCAGGGGGCAGAGACCCAGTACTTC
CSAYQGAETQYF
>TRBV12-3/TRBV12-4|.|many|TRBJ2-7
TGTGCCAGCAGCCCCCGGAGGAGCCGCATAACCTACGAGCAGTACTTC
CASSPRRSRITYEQYF
>TRBV12-3/TRBV12-4|.|few|TRBJ1-5
TGTGCCAGCAGTTTACAGTGGAGCAATCAGCCCCAGCATTTT
CASSLQWSNQPQHF
>TRBV7-2|TRBD1|many|TRBJ1-2
TGTGCCAGCAGCTCCCGGGACAGAGATAACTATGGCTACACCTTC
CASSSRDRDNYGYTF
>TRBV5-4|TRBD2|few|TRBJ2-2
TGTGCCAGCAGCCGGGCAGGGACTAGCGGGATGGCCGGGGAGCTGTTTTTT
CASSRAGTSGMAGELFF
>TRBV29-1|TRBD1|few|TRBJ2-2
TGCAGCGTTGAACGAAGGCAGGGGGCTAACACCGGGGAGCTGTTTTTT
CSVERRQGANTGELFF
>TRBV5-5|TRBD2|.|TRBJ2-3
TGTGCCAGCAGCCCCCTAGCGGGAGGGCCTTTGGCAGATACGCAGTATTTT
CASSPLAGGPLADTQYF
>TRBV6-5|.|.|TRBJ1-1
TGTGCCAGTAAACCCGGGAACACTGAAGCTTTCTTT
CASKPGNTEAFF
>TRBV7-2|.|.|TRBJ1-6
TGTGCCAGCAGCTTACGGCAGCATAGGAATTCACCCCTCCACTTT
CASSLRQHRNSPLHF
>TRBV29-1|.|many|TRBJ2-1
TGCAGCGTTAGGGGATCCGACAATGAGCAGTTCTTC
CSVRGSDNEQFF
>TRBV11-2|TRBD1|few|TRBJ1-5
TGTGCCAGCAGCCCGGACAGGGGAAGCAATCAGCCCCAGCATTTT
CASSPDRGSNQPQHF
>TRBV2|.|.|TRBJ2-6
TGTGCCAGCAGTTTTTCAGGGTCTGGGGCCAACGTCCTGACTTTC
CASSFSGSGANVLTF
>TRBV5-6|.|few|TRBJ2-1
TGTGCCAGCAGCTTGTACGTGGGAGTTGGCAATGAGCAGTTCTTC
CASSLYVGVGNEQFF
>TRBV6-6|TRBD2|.|TRBJ2-3
TGTGCCAGCAGTCATGGACTAGCGGGACGTAGCGGCACAGATACGCAGTATTTT
CASSHGLAGRSGTDTQYF
>TRBV4-1|TRBD1|once|TRBJ2-2
TGCGCCAGCAGCCAAGATGAGGGGGCCCTGCGGGAGCTGTTTTTT
CASSQDEGALRELFF
>TRBV5-8|.|few|TRBJ2-2
TGTGCCAGCAGCTTGTGGGGGGAGCTGTTTTTT
CASSLWGELFF
>TRBV6-8|.|.|TRBJ2-1
TGTGCCAGCAGTTACTCGAGTTTAGCGGCCGAAGAGCAGTTCTTC
CASSYSSLAAEEQFF
>TRBV12-3/TRBV12-4|.|.|TRBJ2-3
TGTGCCAGCAGGGCGAGCTGGGACAGCACAGATACGCAGTATTTT
CASRASWDSTDTQYF
>TRBV28|.|.|TRBJ2-7
TGTGCCAGCAGTTTGTTCTACGAGCAGTACTTC
CASSLFYEQYF
>TRBV20-1|.|many|TRBJ1-5
TGCAGTGCTAGAAACGACGGGGCCACCAATCAGCCCCAGCATTTT
CSARNDGATNQPQHF
>TRBV6-2/TRBV6-3|TRBD1|medium-sized|TRBJ1-5
TGTGCCAGCAGTTACGCCCCAGCGGGGACAGGGAGCAATCAGCCCCAGCATTTT
CASSYAPAGTGSNQPQHF
>TRBV20-1|.|few|TRBJ2-1
TGCAGTGCTCTTAAACCCAGGAATGAGCAGTTCTTC
CSALKPRNEQFF
>TRBV20-1|.|.|TRBJ2-1
TGCAGTGCCAGGGGGCTAGCGGGACTCAGCTCCTACAATGAGCAGTTCTTC
CSARGLAGLSSYNEQFF
>TRBV6-5|.|many|TRBJ2-2
TGTGCCAGCAGTTACAACACAGGGTCCTCCGGGGAGCTGTTTTTT
CASSYNTGSSGELFF
>TRBV10-1|TRBD1|many|TRBJ2-4
TGCGCCAGCAGTGATTACAACAGGGGTTTGGCCAAAAACATTCAGTACTTC
CASSDYNRGLAKNIQYF